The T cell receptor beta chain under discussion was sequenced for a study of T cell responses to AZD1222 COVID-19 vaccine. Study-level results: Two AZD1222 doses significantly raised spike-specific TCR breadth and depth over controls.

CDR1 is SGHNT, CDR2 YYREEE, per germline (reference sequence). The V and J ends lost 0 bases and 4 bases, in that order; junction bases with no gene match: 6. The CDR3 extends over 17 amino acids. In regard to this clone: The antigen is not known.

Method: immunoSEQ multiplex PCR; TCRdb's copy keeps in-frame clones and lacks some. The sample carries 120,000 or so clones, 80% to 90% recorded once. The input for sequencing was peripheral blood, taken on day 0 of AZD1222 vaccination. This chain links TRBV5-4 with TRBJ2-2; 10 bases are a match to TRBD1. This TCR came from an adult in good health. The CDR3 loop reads CASSLGNDRGRTGELFF. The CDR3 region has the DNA TGTGCCAGCAGCTTGGGCAATGACAGGGGGCGCACCGGGGAGCTGTTTTTT.